This T cell receptor beta chain stems from a study of cytomegalovirus exposure and HLA in healthy donors (dated by TCRdb to about 2017). Regarding the research as a whole: According to an earlier analysis of 587 of the donors, 150 million to 200 million T cells yielded roughly 100 million unique TCR beta sequences and 250 to 350 Gb of sequence data. An early release covering 500 to 750 HLA-typed donors comprised approximately 290 gigabases of sequencing data and tens of millions of unique TCR sequences. Of the roughly 400 genotyped donors, roughly 85% fell in the genetic ancestry cluster associated with self-reported Caucasian donors. The aim of the study was to test whether cataloging public T cell receptors could identify signatures of past pathogen exposure. Using immunosequencing, the study profiled T cell repertoires from around 680 subjects and related those repertoires to cytomegalovirus serostatus. Along with the roughly 670-subject first cohort, a separate validation cohort of over a hundred different subjects was used. To predict cytomegalovirus infection status, the study brought together high-throughput TCR immunosequencing, statistical association of individual TCRs with disease status, and machine learning. In a later analysis, previously published TCR beta repertoires from about 670 donors were re-analyzed and high-resolution HLA genotyping was added so that TCR occurrence patterns could be studied. Rather than using new phenotypic data, the later analysis identified candidate immune exposures from TCR beta sequences and from how often those sequences occurred across donors. In an earlier analysis of 587 of the donors, high-throughput TCR beta sequencing was used to judge whether each TCR beta V gene segment behaved as functional or pseudogenic. Donor age, sex, ethnicity and CMV serostatus were compiled alongside the repertoire data. A later genetic analysis took genome-wide SNP genotypes for about 65% of the 666 donors and used that subset as a discovery cohort. All discovery cohort repertoires had been generated using a single sequencing platform. Class I and class II HLA loci were covered by the typing at four-digit resolution. Typing coverage differed by locus: A, B, C, DRB1 and DQB1 were typed in roughly 620-630 donors, DQA1 in about 550, DPA1 in 600 to 610, and DPB1 in 472. Roughly five DR-DQ haplotypes were handled as single units for association and clustering, since linkage in the cohort was strong. On average, around 200,000 unique TCR beta nucleotide sequences were sequenced per donor among about 400 genotyped donors of the cohort, with roughly 18% of those sequences being non-productive. Beyond this particular receptor, the publication reports: Sequencing depth was assumed to be roughly uniform across donors in the presence/absence analyses, though that assumption may not hold. In a later analysis, HLA-associated TCR beta chains were found to be more clonally expanded and to have lower generation probabilities than equally common non-associated chains. Cytomegalovirus status was reported to be diagnosed by the classifier with high specificity and sensitivity in both the original and validation cohorts. In a later analysis, most CMV-associated TCR beta chains were found to appear HLA-restricted, with HLA associations seemingly driven largely by CMV exposure. In a later genetic analysis, a missense DCLRE1C variant was associated with V-gene and J-gene trimming of TCR beta chains, and the association was replicated in an independent cohort. Because counts were too low, about 17 rarely observed V segments, including chromosome 9 orphons, were excluded from the earlier analysis of under 650 of the donors. According to the authors, the approach could potentially be generalized to other disease states and immunological phenotypes. Broadly in line with IMGT annotations, most TCR beta V segments showed up in productive rearrangements about 90% or about 30% of the time in an earlier analysis of roughly 590 of the donors. CMV serostatus was the only immune exposure information available for the cohort. A further reported finding was that TCR beta sequences accurately predicted the HLA-A and HLA-B alleles for most subjects in the first cohort. A total of some 180 TCR beta chains were listed by the study as associated with cytomegalovirus. According to a later analysis, parvovirus B19, influenza, CMV and Epstein-Barr virus appeared linked to several top co-occurrence clusters. A group of highly shared sequence variants was considered likely to be a technical artifact of the sequencing pipeline. A later analysis found that TCR association rates varied across HLA loci, with DRB1 alleles showing the most associated TCRs and HLA-C alleles the fewest. A later genetic analysis reported fewer N-insertions in productive TCRs among donors in an Asian-associated ancestry cluster than the 666-donor mean. Because HLA typing was missing for some donors at each locus, association tests included only the typed subset. In vitro tests confirmed that a few of the cytomegalovirus-associated TCR beta chains recognize cytomegalovirus antigens. Specific HLA alleles were associated with some 15,000 TCR beta sequences at a false discovery rate of 0.05 in a later analysis. Linkage disequilibrium might explain the correlated functional status among segregating V segments, but an unknown experimental factor could not be excluded. Some IMGT-functional V segments, including TRBV6-2 and TRBV6-3, could not be distinguished by the 87-base-pair reads and were therefore excluded. Strong co-occurrence of HLA alleles, especially DR and DQ, made assigning TCR associations to individual alleles difficult. The cohort was sequenced for TCR beta chains only, and without alpha or paired-chain data the features that could be detected were limited. While some public TCRs were present in many individuals, most TCR sequences turned up only very rarely across donors.

Library construction relied on the immunoSEQ multiplex PCR assay. For the multiplex PCR, a mixture combining 60 forward primers for TCR Vbeta segments and 13 reverse primers for TCR Jbeta segments was used. The CDR3 region of rearranged TCR beta genes was amplified from genomic DNA by a multiplex PCR assay. The amplified TCR beta libraries were sequenced on the Illumina HiSeq System as 87-base-pair reads. The paper's data handling went like this. A later analysis tallied tens of millions of unique TCR beta chains across the 666 repertoires, and some 12 million of those chains were shared by two or more donors. Raw reads were error-corrected and collapsed into unique sequences with a nearest-neighbor algorithm that merged closely related sequences to remove PCR and sequencing errors. To assign V, D and J gene segments, CDR3 sequences were aligned to IMGT reference sequences. For a sequence to be retained, at least a six-nucleotide match to both a V gene segment and a J gene segment was required. Rearrangements were classified as productive when the CDR3 lacked stop codons and remained in frame with V and J, and all other rearrangements were classified as non-productive. CDR3 was defined according to IMGT convention as the region running from the second conserved V-encoded cysteine to the conserved J-encoded phenylalanine. The earlier analysis of about 640 of the donors excluded any sequence lacking an unambiguous match to a single V gene segment. An earlier analysis of fewer than 650 of the donors classified V segments as functional when productive rearrangements were above 56.7% and as segregating when the standard deviation between donors was above 5%. To diagnose cytomegalovirus status from the catalog of TCR beta chain sequences, a statistical classification framework was built. In a later analysis, TCR nucleotide sequences were compared against IMGT/GENE-DB human TR gene sequences so that V and J genes could be assigned. The TCRdist pipeline was used in a later analysis to assign CDR3 sequences and most-parsimonious VDJ recombination scenarios. A later analysis defined each TCR beta chain by its CDR3 amino acid sequence plus V-gene family, and excluded reads lacking a unique V-gene family. A later analysis removed nearly 600 highly shared, low-generation-probability nucleotide sequences to deal with suspected cross-contamination and a sequencing artifact. In a later analysis, a clonal expansion index for each public chain was calculated from normalized within-repertoire ranks of inferred template counts. In a later analysis, generation probabilities were computed with a VDJ recombination model fitted to out-of-frame rearrangements, and the resulting probabilities were checked against IGoR. Hypergeometric tests were used in a later analysis to score TCR-TCR, TCR-HLA and TCR-CMV co-occurrence, with a repertoire-size bias correction applied to the TCR pairs. In a later analysis, false discovery rates were estimated by permuting HLA or CMV assignments 20 times. In a later analysis, co-occurring TCRs were grouped using DBSCAN, with TCRdist sequence similarity added in when clustering inside HLA-allele-positive subsets. For co-occurrence clustering, repertoires with fewer than 30,000 or more than 120,000 public chains were excluded, along with several repertoires with anomalous nucleotide sharing. TCRdb obtained this table from immuneACCESS and retained in-frame rearrangements with V and J assigned. These tables miss some clones; where compared with another copy, unresolved V genes account for less than half of the shortfall, and the remainder is unexplained. V, J and clone size reflect that table, while D and trimming were determined from the DNA. The sample yields about 130,000 clones; around four fifths were counted once. The ten largest clones capture more than 3.5% of the sample.

Note on this clone: This receptor's antigen is unknown. No base quality values were provided; no much bigger clone lies one nucleotide off.

The cohort comprised fewer than 700 healthy bone marrow donors. At the time of sampling, all cohort members were nominally healthy, though unrecorded immune exposures were likely present. The donor tested CMV seropositive and was one of the 289 seropositive cohort members. Each donor provided a peripheral blood sample, and peripheral blood mononuclear cells were used for TCR beta sequencing. Genomic DNA was extracted from the blood cell samples with the Qiagen DNeasy Blood Extraction Kit. CDR1 and CDR2 are drawn from the germline V gene (reference sequence): SEHNR, FQNEAQ. From cysteine to phenylalanine, the CDR3 is 15 amino acids long. The CDR3 DNA has 45 bases and is translated from base 1. V is cut by 1 base and J by 4 bases, and the space between the germline ends is 13 bases.

This sequence originates from a woman between 40 and 55 years old in good health and CMV-seropositive. Sequenced input: PBMCs. The rearrangement combines TRBV7-9 with TRBJ1-1, with a weak D call of TRBD1 (5 bases match). In nucleotide form, the sequence is TGTGCCAGCAGCTTAGAGTCAGGGAAGGGCACTGAAGCTTTCTTT. Translation gives CASSLESGKGTEAFF.